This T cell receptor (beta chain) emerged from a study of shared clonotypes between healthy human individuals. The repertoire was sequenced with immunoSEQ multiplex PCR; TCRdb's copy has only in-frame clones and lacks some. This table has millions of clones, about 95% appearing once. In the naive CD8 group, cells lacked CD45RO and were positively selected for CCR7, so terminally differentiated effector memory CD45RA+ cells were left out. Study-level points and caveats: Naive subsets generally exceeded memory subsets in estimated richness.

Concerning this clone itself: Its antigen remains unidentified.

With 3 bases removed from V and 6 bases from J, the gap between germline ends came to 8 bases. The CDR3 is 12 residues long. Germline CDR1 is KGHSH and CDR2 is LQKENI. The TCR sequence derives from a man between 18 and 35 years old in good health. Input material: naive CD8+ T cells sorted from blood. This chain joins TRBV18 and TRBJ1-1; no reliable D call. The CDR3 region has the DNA TGTGCCAGCTCACCTGGGGTCCCTGAAGCTTTCTTT. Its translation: CASSPGVPEAFF.